One sample yielded the 20 T cell receptor beta chains listed below, sequenced in a study of shared clonotypes between healthy human individuals. TCRdb's table, derived via immunoSEQ multiplex PCR, lists solely in-frame clones and lacks some. The sample includes about 1.9 million clones, 90% to 95% of them seen just once. CD8 cells classed as naive were CD45RO-negative and positively selected for CCR7, excluding terminally differentiated effector memory CD45RA+ cells. Material for sequencing was naive CD8+ T cells from PBMCs. Receptors were obtained from a man aged 18-30 years in good health. Some clones in this sample may be carry-over from other donors' samples.

This clone has just one count. The rearrangement links TRBV5-1 to TRBJ2-2; TRBD2 is a possible D gene (6 bases). V dropped 7 bases and J dropped 3 bases, with 16 bases sitting between them. This CDR3 has 15 amino acids. From germline, CDR1 is SGHRS and CDR2 YFSETQ. The CDR3 loop is CASRGLAMDTGELFF. The CDR3 DNA sequence: TGCGCCAGCCGGGGGTTAGCGATGGACACCGGGGAGCTGTTTTTT. Supplemented by reference TRBV5-1 and TRBJ2-2, the full variable domain reads KAGVTQTPRYLIKTRGQQVTLSCSPISGHRSVSWYQQTPGQGLQFLFEYFSETQRNKGNFPGRFSGRQFSNSRSEMNVSTLELGDSALYLCASRGLAMDTGELFFGEGSRLTVL.

This clone has just one count. Distinct nucleotide sequences in the sample also encode this CDR3. This sequence joins TRBV28 and TRBJ2-7; weak D call: TRBD2 (5 bases). CDR3 length: 12 residues. Germline loops: CDR1 MDHEN, CDR2 SYDVKM. V was cut by 7 bases and J by 2 bases, with 9 bases left in between. In DNA, the CDR3 is TGTGCCAGCAACCGGGATGCCTACGAGCAGTACTTC. It translates to CASNRDAYEQYF.

As regards this clone: The same CDR3 also results from other DNA sequences found in this sample. The rearrangement joins TRBV11-3 to TRBJ2-2, with D possibly TRBD2 on 5 matching bases. With 3 bases removed from V and 5 bases from J, the gap between germline ends came to 7 bases. The CDR3 sequence is 13 residues long. Germline V CDR1 and CDR2: SGHNT, YENEEA. The CDR3 bases are TGTGCCAGCAGCTTTCGGGGTACCGGGGAGCTGTTTTTT. This encodes CASSFRGTGELFF.

The chain combines TRBV7-7 with TRBJ2-1; 15 positions match TRBD2. There are 17 residues in the CDR3. Germline CDR1 reads SSHAT; CDR2 reads FNYEAQ (reference sequence). Trimming removed 4 bases from V and 2 bases from J; junction bases left unmatched: 3. CDR3 amino acids: CASSSGLAGGPYNEQFF. The CDR3 DNA follows: TGTGCCAGCAGCTCGGGACTAGCGGGAGGCCCCTACAATGAGCAGTTCTTC.

The chain couples TRBV7-9 to TRBJ2-1; 8 bases map to TRBD2. This CDR3 is built from 16 residues. Germline-derived CDR1 and CDR2 are SEHNR and FQNEAQ (reference sequence). V lost 4 bases, J lost 3 bases, and 8 bases stayed unmatched. CDR3 sequence reads: CASSSSGSGIYNEQFF. The CDR3 DNA sequence: TGTGCCAGCAGCTCAAGCGGTAGCGGGATCTACAATGAGCAGTTCTTC. The entire variable domain, with the rest obtained from reference TRBV7-9 and TRBJ2-1, is as follows: DTGVSQNPRHKITKRGQNVTFRCDPISEHNRLYWYRQTLGQGPEFLTYFQNEAQLEKSRLLSDRFSAERPKGSFSTLEIQRTEQGDSAMYLCASSSSGSGIYNEQFFGPGTRLTVL.

The chain recombines TRBV4-2 with TRBJ1-5; perhaps TRBD1 as D (5 bases). Looked up from germline, CDR1 is LGHNA and CDR2 is YNFKEQ. V lost 1 base and J lost 1, with 17 bases in between. CDR3 size: 18 residues. Here the CDR3 reads CASSQVGEGRGSNQPQHF. The DNA of the CDR3 is TGTGCCAGCAGCCAAGTCGGCGAGGGGCGAGGAAGCAATCAGCCCCAGCATTTT.

Worth noting for this clone: This same CDR3 is encoded by further DNA sequences in the sample. The genes are TRBV6-5 and TRBJ2-7; D tentatively fits TRBD1 or TRBD2 (5 bases each). V was shortened by 0 bases and J by 3 bases, with 9 bases between the two germline ends. CDR1 is MNHEY, CDR2 SVGAGI, per germline. The CDR3 spans 14 residues. The CDR3 DNA follows: TGTGCCAGCAGTTACTCGGGGGACCTCTACGAGCAGTACTTC. Amino acid sequence: CASSYSGDLYEQYF.

This clone was seen just once. The V call is TRBV10-1, the J call TRBJ2-5; D might be TRBD1 or TRBD2, each matching 5 bases. The CDR3 totals 14 residues. CDR1 is WNHNN and CDR2 is SYGVQD in the germline V gene (reference sequence). Trimming took 4 bases from V and 4 from J, leaving 13 bases between them. CDR3 protein: CASSGTGGGETQYF. CDR3 bases: TGCGCCAGCAGTGGTACTGGGGGTGGAGAGACCCAGTACTTC.

This clone was counted between two and nine times. This same CDR3 is encoded by further DNA sequences in the sample. The chain recombines TRBV29-1 with TRBJ1-1, with unresolved D. V shed 3 bases and J shed 4 bases, with 6 bases lying between them. This CDR3 has 11 amino acids. Per germline, CDR1 SQVTM and CDR2 ANQGSEA. CDR3 sequence: CSVEVGTEAFF. The CDR3 coding sequence is TGCAGCGTTGAGGTAGGCACTGAAGCTTTCTTT.

This sequence joins TRBV11-2 and TRBJ2-7; maybe TRBD1 (5 bases). The CDR3 covers 13 residues. Germline assignment: CDR1 SGHAT and CDR2 FQNNGV. Trimming shortened V by 4 bases and J by 4 bases, and 11 bases separated the two germline ends. CDR3 coding DNA: TGTGCCAGCAGCTCCCAGTCAGGGTACGAGCAGTACTTC. Its protein is CASSSQSGYEQYF.

This clone was seen just once. CDR3 nucleotides: TGTGCCAGCAGCTTAGGATGGGAGGGGACGACCTCTGGAAACACCATATATTTT. It is translated as CASSLGWEGTTSGNTIYF. The chain is built from TRBV7-9 and TRBJ1-3; tentative D call: TRBD1 (5 bases). The CDR3 spans 18 residues. Trimming removed 1 base at V and 0 bases at J, with 16 bases between. CDR1 is SEHNR, CDR2 FQNEAQ, per germline (reference sequence).

The chain uses TRBV5-8 and TRBJ2-3, with a possible D match to TRBD2 (6 bases). Germline CDR1 and CDR2: SGHTS and YDEGEE. This CDR3 contains 15 residues. The V gene lost 2 bases and the J gene lost 3 bases, with 13 bases spanning the gap. Here the CDR3 reads CASSFPGDRTDTQYF. CDR3 DNA sequence: TGTGCCAGCAGCTTCCCGGGGGATAGGACAGATACGCAGTATTTT.

This clone was seen a handful of times. The V and J genes are TRBV7-9 and TRBJ1-1, with D unresolved. The CDR3 extends over 8 amino acids. Germline CDR1 reads SEHNR; CDR2 reads FQNEAQ (reference sequence). V lost 11 bases, J lost 7 bases, and 5 bases lay in between. Here the CDR3 reads CAGNEAFF. CDR3 coding DNA: TGTGCCGGAAATGAAGCTTTCTTT.

This clone has only a few counts. V gene TRBV27 combines with J gene TRBJ1-1; possible D gene TRBD1, 5 bases. Germline V gene data show CDR1 as MNHEY and CDR2 as SMNVEV (reference sequence). Trimming pared 5 bases from V and 8 bases from J, leaving 15 bases between. The CDR3 sequence is 13 residues long. CDR3 nucleotide sequence: TGTGCCAGCAGTCCAGGACATCCCGGGGAAGCTTTCTTT. Its translation is CASSPGHPGEAFF.

The chain has TRBV7-2 and TRBJ1-1; no firm D call. This CDR3 spans 16 amino acids. V gave up 5 bases and J gave up 1 base, with 17 bases separating them. CDR1 and CDR2 from the germline V gene are SGHTA and FQGNSA. The CDR3 is CASSPHDLTANTEAFF. The CDR3 DNA follows: TGTGCCAGCAGCCCGCATGACTTAACGGCGAACACTGAAGCTTTCTTT.

In regard to this clone: Other DNA variants within this sample encode the same CDR3. V gene TRBV6-5 combines with J gene TRBJ2-7; D call uncertain. V lost 4 bases and J 3 bases, leaving 4 bases between the germline ends. The CDR3 is made up of 11 amino acids. Looked up from germline, CDR1 is MNHEY and CDR2 is SVGAGI. The CDR3 nucleotides read TGTGCCAGCAGTTCAAACTACGAGCAGTACTTC. Translating gives CASSSNYEQYF.

This clone was detected only a few times. The genes are TRBV14 and TRBJ2-2; a possible D gene is TRBD2 (6 bases). Germline values: CDR1 SGHDN, CDR2 FVKESK. Trimming pared 3 bases from V and 4 bases from J, leaving 15 bases between. This CDR3 spans 16 amino acids. CDR3 residues: CASSHRLVSATGELFF. The CDR3 DNA is TGTGCCAGCAGCCACAGACTAGTGAGCGCCACCGGGGAGCTGTTTTTT.

This clone was seen only once. The chain carries TRBV27 and TRBJ1-6; possibly TRBD1 for D (5 bases). The CDR3 covers 14 residues. The ends were cut back, 2 bases at V and 9 bases at J, with 11 bases in the middle. The V gene's germline CDR1 is MNHEY and CDR2 SMNVEV (reference sequence). Here the CDR3 reads CASSLNQGGSPLHF. The CDR3 DNA reads as TGTGCCAGCAGTTTAAACCAGGGTGGTTCACCCCTCCACTTT.

Of note for this clone: The sample contains more than one DNA sequence encoding this CDR3. The chain combines TRBV9 with TRBJ2-7, with TRBD1 matching over 8 bases. CDR1 is SGDLS, CDR2 YYNGEE, per germline. This CDR3 contains 12 residues. V trimming: 5 bases; J trimming: 6 bases; junction bases outside the gene matches: 4. The CDR3 sequence is CASSPTGGEQYF. CDR3 nucleotide sequence: TGTGCCAGCAGTCCTACAGGGGGCGAGCAGTACTTC.

The genes are TRBV5-8 and TRBJ2-7; D is unclear. Germline V gene lookup returns CDR1 SGHTS and CDR2 YDEGEE. V dropped 0 bases and J dropped 7 bases, with 14 bases sitting between them. CDR3 length: 14 residues. Here the CDR3 reads CASSLDFGRREQYF. CDR3 DNA sequence: TGTGCCAGCAGCTTGGATTTTGGACGGCGGGAGCAGTACTTC.